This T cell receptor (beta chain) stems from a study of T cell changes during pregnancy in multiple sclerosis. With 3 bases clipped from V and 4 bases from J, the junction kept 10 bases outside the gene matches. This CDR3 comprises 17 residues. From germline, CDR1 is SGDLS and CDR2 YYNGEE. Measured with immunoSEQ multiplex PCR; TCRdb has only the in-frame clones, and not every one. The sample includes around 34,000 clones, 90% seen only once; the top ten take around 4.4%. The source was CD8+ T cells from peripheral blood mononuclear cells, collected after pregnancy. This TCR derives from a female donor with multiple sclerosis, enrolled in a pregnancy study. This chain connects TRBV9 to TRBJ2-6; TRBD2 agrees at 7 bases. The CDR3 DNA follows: TGTGCCAGCAGCGGGAGGGTCGGGGGGATCGGGGCCAACGTCCTGACTTTC. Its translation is CASSGRVGGIGANVLTF.